These 17 T cell receptor beta chains were all obtained from the same sample, sequenced in a study of T cells in Graves' hyperthyroidism and ophthalmopathy. RNA transcripts served as the template for amplifying TCR beta CDR3 regions. The primer set for the first-round RT-PCR of the TCR CDR3 was HTBI. Each CDR3 protein is one row after TCRdb ran MiXCR on the multiplex PCR reads. Among a few hundred thousand distinct CDR3 sequences, about a sixth were seen once, and the ten largest hold roughly 15%. The specimen sequenced was blood. These receptors originate from a woman aged 18-35 years with Graves' hyperthyroidism.

At least ten counts were recorded for this clonotype. The chain has TRBV28 and TRBJ2-5; maybe TRBD1 (5 bases). The CDR3 has 16 amino acids. Germline lookup yields CDR1 MDHEN and CDR2 SYDVKM. V was trimmed by 2 bases and J by 1 base, leaving 14 bases between them. CDR3 loop: CASSLDDGAFQETQYF. In nucleotides, the CDR3 is TGTGCCAGCAGTTTAGATGATGGGGCATTCCAAGAGACCCAGTACTTC.

The sample holds many counts of this clonotype. The chain carries TRBV20-1 and TRBJ2-3; 8 nucleotides match TRBD2. The length of the CDR3 is 14 residues. Unmatched junction bases numbered 6, after V lost 3 bases and J lost 4 bases. CDR1 DFQATT and CDR2 SNEGSKA come from the germline V gene (reference sequence). The CDR3 sequence is CSARITGGADTQYF. CDR3 DNA sequence: TGCAGTGCTAGGATTACGGGGGGGGCAGATACGCAGTATTTT.

The gene calls are TRBV29-1 and TRBJ2-5; a weak D match, TRBD1 (5 bases). Germline loops: CDR1 SQVTM, CDR2 ANQGSEA. The CDR3 sequence is 12 residues long. V shed 7 bases and J shed 3 bases, with 12 bases lying between them. As DNA, the CDR3 is TGCAGCGCCCAGGACACGGAAGAGACCCAGTACTTC. The encoded protein is CSAQDTEETQYF.

This clonotype was observed many times. The V and J genes are TRBV20-1 and TRBJ1-1, with 8 bases identical to TRBD1. J was trimmed by 5 bases and V by 1 base; bases with no gene match: 3. This CDR3 has 13 amino acids. CDR1 DFQATT and CDR2 SNEGSKA come from the germline V gene (reference sequence). CDR3: CSARGQGKTEAFF. CDR3 DNA sequence: TGCAGTGCTAGAGGACAGGGGAAAACTGAAGCTTTCTTT.

This clonotype has ten or more counts. V is TRBV12-3 or TRBV12-4 and J is TRBJ1-1; D gene ambiguous. The CDR3 loop spans 12 amino acids. The V end lost 4 bases, the J end lost 6 bases, and 9 bases lay between the germline ends. Here the CDR3 DNA reads TGTGCCAGCAGTTATCTCCGACCTGAAGCTTTCTTT. Residues: CASSYLRPEAFF.

The table lists this clonotype with many counts. The J gene is TRBJ2-3, the V gene TRBV29-1; D may be TRBD1 (6 bases). CDR3 length: 13 amino acids. The germline V gene has CDR1 SQVTM and CDR2 ANQGSEA. V dropped 7 bases and J dropped 2 bases, with 13 bases sitting between them. The CDR3 sequence: CSARTAPTDTQYF. The CDR3 DNA reads as TGCAGCGCCCGGACAGCACCCACAGATACGCAGTATTTT.

A remark on this clonotype: A much larger clone lies one base from this, so it may be a read error. The V call is TRBV6-2 or TRBV6-3, the J call TRBJ1-2; tentative D call: TRBD1 (6 bases). CDR1 and CDR2 (germline): MNHEY, SVGEGT. The CDR3 length is 15 residues. The V and J ends lost 8 bases and 4 bases respectively, with 20 bases between them. The CDR3 region is CASSPARGGSYGYTF. The CDR3 region has the DNA TGTGCCAGCTCACCGGCGAGGGGGGGGAGCTATGGCTACACCTTC.

Notes on this clonotype: A much larger clone differs by one base, so this may be a read error. The CDR3 protein is CASSFPQTQHF. CDR3 DNA: TGTGCCAGCAGTTTCCCTCAGACCCAGCATTTT. The J gene is TRBJ1-5, the V gene TRBV28; D gene ambiguous. Per germline, CDR1 MDHEN and CDR2 SYDVKM. The CDR3 has 11 residues.

This sequence joins TRBV6-1 and TRBJ1-3, with D perhaps TRBD1 (5 bases). The germline V and J ends were trimmed by 6 bases and 2 bases, with 11 bases remaining between them. Per the germline V gene, CDR1 is MNHNS and CDR2 is SASEGT. The CDR3 covers 14 residues. The CDR3 spells CASRHQGAGNTIYF. The CDR3, as DNA: TGTGCCAGCAGACACCAGGGAGCTGGAAACACCATATATTTT.

For the CDR3, the DNA is TGCGCCAGCAGCTCGAAAGGACAGGGACCTTCCTACGAGCAGTACTTC. It translates to CASSSKGQGPSYEQYF. The chain links TRBV4-1 to TRBJ2-7; 8 bases agree with TRBD1. V trimming: 5 bases; J trimming: 1 base; junction bases outside the gene matches: 10. The V gene's germline CDR1 is MGHRA and CDR2 YSYEKL. The length of the CDR3 is 16 residues.

This clonotype was recorded at least ten times. The CDR3 loop reads CSVREGGTDTQYF. The CDR3 bases are TGCAGTGTGCGGGAGGGCGGCACAGATACGCAGTATTTT. The chain uses TRBV20-1 and TRBJ2-3; the match to TRBD2 covers 9 bases. V shed 7 bases, J shed 1 base, and the junction held 3 bases outside the gene matches. CDR1 is DFQATT, CDR2 SNEGSKA, per germline (reference sequence). CDR3 length equals 13 residues.

This clonotype was recorded many times. The chain links TRBV7-6 to TRBJ2-7, with unresolved D. Germline loops: CDR1 SGHVS, CDR2 FNYEAQ. This CDR3 is built from 13 residues. V gave up 6 bases and J gave up 6 bases, with 15 bases separating them. The CDR3 region is CASSLNTVSEQYF. The CDR3 DNA reads TGTGCCAGCAGTCTTAATACCGTCTCCGAGCAGTACTTC.

This clonotype was recorded many times. V and J are TRBV27 and TRBJ2-7; no clear D gene. The germline CDR1 and CDR2 sequences are MNHEY and SMNVEV (reference sequence). The V end lost 6 bases, the J end lost 7 bases, and 22 bases lay between the germline ends. This CDR3 contains 15 residues. The DNA for the CDR3 is TGTGCCAGCAGCTCAACCAGCCTACCCCCCATTGAGCAGTACTTC. Amino acid sequence: CASSSTSLPPIEQYF.

This clonotype has more than one count but fewer than ten. The chain uses TRBV5-4 and TRBJ2-1, with 8 bases aligning to TRBD1. The CDR3 is 16 residues long. Germline lookup yields CDR1 SGHNT and CDR2 YYREEE (reference sequence). V lost 3 bases to trimming and J lost 4 bases; unmatched junction nucleotides: 9. The CDR3 DNA reads TGTGCCAGCAGCTACATGGGGGGACAGGCGTACAATGAGCAGTTCTTC. As protein: CASSYMGGQAYNEQFF.

The sample holds many counts of this clonotype. Here the CDR3 DNA reads TGTGCCAGCAGCGTAGACCCGGGACTAACGCTCAATGAGCAGTTCTTC. Translation gives CASSVDPGLTLNEQFF. The chain uses TRBV9 and TRBJ2-1, with 7 bases matching TRBD2. CDR1 is SGDLS and CDR2 is YYNGEE in the germline V gene. The CDR3 is 16 amino acids. V gave up 0 bases and J gave up 6 bases; unmatched junction bases: 9.

The V gene is TRBV27, the J gene TRBJ2-7, with TRBD1 as a possible D gene (6 bases). V lost 6 bases, J lost 2 bases, and 17 bases lay in between. Germline values: CDR1 MNHEY, CDR2 SMNVEV (reference sequence). The CDR3 totals 15 residues. CDR3 in DNA: TGTGCCAGCAGAAGAAGCTTAGACAGGACCTACGAGCAGTACTTC. Its protein is CASRRSLDRTYEQYF.

This clonotype was observed at least ten times. This chain uses TRBV7-3 with TRBJ2-7; 7 bases agree with TRBD2. This CDR3 is built from 14 residues. The junction had 10 bases not matched to a gene; V was cut back by 5 bases and J by 6 bases. The germline CDR1 and CDR2 sequences are SGHTA and FQGTGA. The CDR3 coding sequence is TGTGCCAGCAGCAGCGGGGCGGGGAGAGGCGAGCAGTACTTC. It specifies CASSSGAGRGEQYF.